This T cell receptor beta chain was observed in a study of blood T cell repertoires in COVID-19. Study summary: Whether acute or convalescent, the COVID-19 samples came from the United States, Italy and Spain.

Per the germline V gene, CDR1 is MNHNS and CDR2 is SASEGT. V was pared by 2 bases and J by 0 bases, with 4 bases of the junction left unmatched. The length of the CDR3 is 16 residues. Original processing notes: Researchers report that nucleated cell counts were estimated from reference gene primer amplification. Generated by immunoSEQ multiplex PCR, the TCRdb table keeps only in-frame clones and is missing some. That table gives V, J and clone size, and the DNA gave D and trimming. The sample includes about 270,000 clones, 85% to 90% of them seen just once. The source material was PBMCs or T cells enriched from blood (not recorded which). The source is a woman younger than 45 with acute COVID-19. This chain uses TRBV6-1 with TRBJ2-4; TRBD2 matches 7 bases. CDR3 sequence reads: CASSESGGIAKNIQYF. CDR3 in DNA: TGTGCCAGCAGTGAATCCGGGGGGATAGCCAAAAACATTCAGTACTTC.